The present T cell receptor beta chain was sequenced within a study of OX40 agonist ivuxolimab in advanced cancers. Whole-study context: Patients received intravenous ivuxolimab every 2 weeks at 0.01 to 10 mg/kg. Patients treated during dose escalation were battling hepatocellular carcinoma, melanoma, renal cell or head and neck cancer. Patients were around 83% male with ages roughly 23 to 90, mean about 60.

CDR3 length equals 14 residues. CDR1 and CDR2 from the germline V gene are SQVTM and ANQGSEA. Trimming took off 4 bases at V and 0 bases at J, with 9 bases between the two ends. In the case of this clone: Its target is not known.

Study observations and caveats: In the 0.1 to 3.0 mg/kg range, CD4+ and CD8+ blood T cells had expanded clonally by week 6.

TCRdb's table, derived via immunoSEQ multiplex PCR, lists solely in-frame clones and lacks some. The table has roughly 76,000 clones, 84% seen once. The source of this sequence is an adult with an advanced solid tumor such as melanoma, head and neck, liver or kidney cancer. Here the sequenced sample was CD4+ or CD8+ T cells sorted from blood, taken in a trial of the OX40 agonist ivuxolimab. This sequence joins TRBV29-1 and TRBJ2-2, with D maybe TRBD2 (6 bases). The CDR3 sequence: CSVVGGANTGELFF. As DNA, the CDR3 is TGCAGCGTTGTCGGCGGGGCGAACACCGGGGAGCTGTTTTTT.